Each of the 23 T cell receptor beta chains below was sequenced from the same sample in a study of blood T cell repertoires in COVID-19. Measured with immunoSEQ multiplex PCR; TCRdb has only the in-frame clones, and not every one. The table shows around 250,000 clones, with about nine tenths occurring only once. Sequenced: peripheral blood. The receptors stem from a woman in her fifties or sixties who had recovered from COVID-19.

The chain has TRBV5-1 and TRBJ1-1, with TRBD1 matching 8 bases. V lost 4 bases and J lost 0; bases outside the gene matches: 5. The CDR3 is made up of 15 amino acids. Germline V gene sequence: CDR1 SGHRS, CDR2 YFSETQ. The CDR3 spells CASSPDRALNTEAFF. The CDR3 coding sequence is TGCGCCAGCAGCCCGGACAGGGCGTTGAACACTGAAGCTTTCTTT. The entire variable domain, with the rest obtained from reference TRBV5-1 and TRBJ1-1, is as follows: KAGVTQTPRYLIKTRGQQVTLSCSPISGHRSVSWYQQTPGQGLQFLFEYFSETQRNKGNFPGRFSGRQFSNSRSEMNVSTLELGDSALYLCASSPDRALNTEAFFGQGTRLTVV.

CDR3 coding DNA: TGTGCCAGCAGCCCTGGGGGGGACAGGGATCAGCCCCAGCATTTT. Translation: CASSPGGDRDQPQHF. The chain uses TRBV9 and TRBJ1-5; TRBD1 matches 9 bases. The CDR3 covers 15 residues. In germline, CDR1 is SGDLS, CDR2 YYNGEE. V was pared by 4 bases and J by 5 bases, with 7 bases of the junction left unmatched.

J is TRBJ2-2 and V is TRBV2, with 7 positions matching TRBD1. Germline V lookup: CDR1 SNHLY, CDR2 FYNNEI. V shed 6 bases, J shed 4 bases, and the junction held 8 bases outside the gene matches. This CDR3 comprises 15 residues. The CDR3 loop is CASSEGQLFTGELFF. For the CDR3, the DNA is TGTGCCAGCAGCGAGGGACAGCTCTTCACCGGGGAGCTGTTTTTT.

In its sample, this clone was seen once. The CDR3: CASSGGLAPGELFF. CDR3 nucleotide sequence: TGTGCCAGCAGCGGGGGACTAGCCCCCGGGGAGCTGTTTTTT. The V and J genes are TRBV9 and TRBJ2-2; the match to TRBD2 covers 9 bases. V shed 3 bases and J 6 bases; nucleotides not matched to a gene: 3. The CDR3 runs to 14 residues. Germline V gene lookup returns CDR1 SGDLS and CDR2 YYNGEE. The full variable domain, with the rest looked up from reference TRBV9 and TRBJ2-2, is DSGVTQTPKHLITATGQRVTLRCSPRSGDLSVYWYQQSLDQGLQFLIQYYNGEERAKGNILERFSAQQFPDLHSELNLSSLELGDSALYFCASSGGLAPGELFFGEGSRLTVL.

This chain connects TRBV7-2 to TRBJ2-5; 10 nucleotides match TRBD1. The V gene's germline CDR1 is SGHTA and CDR2 FQGNSA. The CDR3 spans 17 residues. After removal of 0 bases from V and 4 bases from J, the junction contained 8 bases not matched to a gene. Here the CDR3 reads CASSLAPAGTGVETQYF. The CDR3 DNA follows: TGTGCCAGCAGCTTAGCGCCTGCCGGGACAGGGGTAGAGACCCAGTACTTC.

The V call is TRBV7-9, the J call TRBJ1-2; the D gene is possibly TRBD1 (6 bases). Trimming took off 5 bases at V and 3 bases at J, with 7 bases between the two ends. Germline CDR1 SEHNR, CDR2 FQNEAQ (reference sequence). The CDR3 length is 12 residues. In DNA, the CDR3 is TGTGCCAGCAGCCAGGGGTACTATGGCTACACCTTC. Its translation: CASSQGYYGYTF.

This chain links TRBV11-2 with TRBJ1-2; perhaps TRBD1 as D (5 bases). From germline, CDR1 is SGHAT and CDR2 FQNNGV. V shed 1 base and J shed 4 bases, with 13 bases lying between them. The length of the CDR3 is 15 residues. The CDR3 loop reads CASSLGPNQGYGYTF. Written as DNA, the CDR3 is TGTGCCAGCAGCTTAGGACCCAACCAGGGCTATGGCTACACCTTC.

J is TRBJ1-4 and V is TRBV10-3; D is perhaps TRBD1 (5 bases). The germline V gene has CDR1 ENHRY and CDR2 SYGVKD. Trimming pared 0 bases from V and 8 bases from J, leaving 16 bases between. The CDR3 contains 16 residues. CDR3 nucleotides: TGTGCCATCAGTGAGTCGATACGGGGGGTTGGAGAAAAACTGTTTTTT. The encoded protein is CAISESIRGVGEKLFF.

V and J are TRBV18 and TRBJ2-5, with D tentatively TRBD2 (5 bases). Germline loops: CDR1 KGHSH, CDR2 LQKENI. Trimming pared 4 bases from V and 0 bases from J, leaving 6 bases between. This CDR3 has 13 amino acids. This CDR3 reads CASSLGNQETQYF. CDR3 sequence (DNA): TGTGCCAGCTCACTCGGGAACCAAGAGACCCAGTACTTC. Using reference TRBV18 and TRBJ2-5 for the parts outside the CDR3, the full variable domain is NAGVMQNPRHLVRRRGQEARLRCSPMKGHSHVYWYRQLPEEGLKFMVYLQKENIIDESGMPKERFSAEFPKEGPSILRIQQVVRGDSAAYFCASSLGNQETQYFGPGTRLLVL.

This clone was seen only once. This rearrangement joins TRBV7-3 to TRBJ1-2; a weak D match, TRBD1 (5 bases). With 9 bases removed from V and 5 bases from J, the gap between germline ends came to 19 bases. The CDR3 is made up of 14 amino acids. CDR1 SGHTA and CDR2 FQGTGA come from the germline V gene. This CDR3 is CASLSDGALYGYTF. The CDR3 DNA follows: TGTGCCAGTCTATCTGATGGGGCTTTATATGGCTACACCTTC.

The rearrangement links TRBV28 to TRBJ1-2, with TRBD1 matching 9 bases. This CDR3 contains 14 residues. The trim removed 6 bases at V and 2 bases at J, leaving 4 bases unmatched. Germline-derived CDR1 and CDR2 are MDHEN and SYDVKM. CDR3 DNA sequence: TGTGCCAGCAGCTTCGGGACAGGGAACTATGGCTACACCTTC. This translates into CASSFGTGNYGYTF.

This chain joins TRBV7-2 and TRBJ2-7; 8 nucleotides align to TRBD2. After removal of 0 bases from V and 4 bases from J, the junction contained 14 bases not matched to a gene. The CDR3 sequence is 18 residues long. CDR1 and CDR2 from the germline V gene are SGHTA and FQGNSA. CDR3 nucleotides: TGTGCCAGCAGCTTAGCTTCCTCAGCGGGGGCCGCTCGATACGAGCAGTACTTC. Its translation is CASSLASSAGAARYEQYF.

The chain links TRBV7-9 to TRBJ2-3; D is unclear. V lost 1 base, J lost 2 bases, and 10 bases lay in between. This CDR3 region has 15 residues. CDR1 SEHNR and CDR2 FQNEAQ come from the germline V gene (reference sequence). The CDR3 is CASSLGQFDTDTQYF. The CDR3 DNA reads TGTGCCAGCAGCTTAGGGCAGTTCGACACAGATACGCAGTATTTT.

The chain links TRBV15 to TRBJ2-1; 13 nucleotides match TRBD2. Germline CDR1 reads LNHNV; CDR2 reads YYDKDF (reference sequence). With V trimmed by 4 bases and J by 3 bases, 6 bases remained unmatched. The CDR3 runs 17 residues. CDR3 residues: CATSIGLAGAGYNEQFF. CDR3 nucleotides: TGTGCCACCAGCATCGGACTAGCGGGGGCAGGCTACAATGAGCAGTTCTTC.

The CDR3 DNA reads as TGTGCCAGCAGCCAAGCCTTCAGGGGGCCTAACAGGGGCTACACCTTC. It codes for CASSQAFRGPNRGYTF. This rearrangement joins TRBV3-1 (or the pseudogene TRBV3-2) to TRBJ1-2, with TRBD1 matching 8 bases. The CDR3 length is 16 residues. J lost 8 bases, V lost 1 base, and 12 bases had no gene match. Germline CDR1 reads LGHDT; CDR2 reads YNNKEL (reference sequence).

J is TRBJ1-1 and V is TRBV2, with D possibly being TRBD1 (5 bases). The V end lost 4 bases, the J end lost 11 bases, and 26 bases lay between the germline ends. The CDR3 totals 16 residues. Germline CDR1 reads SNHLY; CDR2 reads FYNNEI. CDR3 region: CASSAPRSGWASFAFF. In DNA, the CDR3 is TGTGCCAGCAGTGCCCCCCGTTCAGGGTGGGCATCGTTTGCTTTCTTT.

V usage is TRBV6-5 and J usage is TRBJ2-1, with 8 bases lining up with TRBD2. The CDR3 loop spans 14 amino acids. Unmatched junction bases numbered 9, after V lost 8 bases and J lost 6 bases. CDR1 MNHEY and CDR2 SVGAGI come from the germline V gene. DNA for the CDR3: TGTGCCAGCCTTACTAGCGGAGCTACCAATGAGCAGTTCTTC. Its translation is CASLTSGATNEQFF.

The gene calls are TRBV23-1 and TRBJ1-5; a weak D match, TRBD1 (5 bases). TRBV23-1 is filed as an ORF, its function uncertain. Trimming took 6 bases from V and 4 from J, leaving 25 bases between them. CDR3 length equals 18 residues. The CDR3 spells CASSLGGEDPTGNQPQHF. In DNA form, the CDR3 reads TGCGCCAGCAGCCTGGGGGGGGAGGACCCCACGGGAAATCAGCCCCAGCATTTT.

J is TRBJ1-2 and V is TRBV3-1 (or the pseudogene TRBV3-2); 8 bases fit TRBD1. Germline V CDR1 and CDR2: LGHDT, YNNKEL (reference sequence). The ends lost 3 bases at V and 4 bases at J; junction bases unmatched: 4. There are 14 residues in the CDR3. CDR3 DNA: TGTGCCAGCAGCCAGGACACAGGGGGCTATGGCTACACCTTC. It specifies CASSQDTGGYGYTF.

The chain combines TRBV7-3 with TRBJ1-2; 7 positions match TRBD1. Trimming took 2 bases from V and 4 from J; bases not matched to a gene: 10. The CDR3 is made up of 16 amino acids. The germline gives CDR1 SGHTA, CDR2 FQGTGA. For the CDR3, the DNA is TGTGCCAGCAGCTTATTAGGAGGGGGCGCGTCCTATGGCTACACCTTC. It is translated as CASSLLGGGASYGYTF.

This sequence joins TRBV6-5 and TRBJ1-6; D is ambiguous. Germline assignment: CDR1 MNHEY and CDR2 SVGAGI. The CDR3 has 15 residues. Trimming left V 6 bases short and J 5 bases short, with 14 bases between. The CDR3 region has the DNA TGTGCCAGCAGGCGCGACACCCTACATAATTCACCCCTCCACTTT. Protein: CASRRDTLHNSPLHF.

The CDR3, as DNA: TGTGCCACCAGCAGAGATCGGTTGGAGGGCACCCTGCAAGAGACCCAGTACTTC. Translated, it gives CATSRDRLEGTLQETQYF. The rearrangement links TRBV15 to TRBJ2-5; D perhaps matches TRBD2 (6 bases). Germline values: CDR1 LNHNV, CDR2 YYDKDF (reference sequence). V shed 0 bases and J shed 2 bases, with 19 bases lying between them. The CDR3 consists of 18 residues.

The V and J genes are TRBV2 and TRBJ1-2, with D perhaps matching TRBD1 (6 bases). CDR1 is SNHLY, CDR2 FYNNEI, per germline. V lost 4 bases and J 2 bases, leaving 14 bases between the germline ends. There are 15 residues in the CDR3. For the CDR3, the DNA is TGTGCCAGCAGTGCGTTCGGGGGGCCGAACTATGGCTACACCTTC. It codes for CASSAFGGPNYGYTF.